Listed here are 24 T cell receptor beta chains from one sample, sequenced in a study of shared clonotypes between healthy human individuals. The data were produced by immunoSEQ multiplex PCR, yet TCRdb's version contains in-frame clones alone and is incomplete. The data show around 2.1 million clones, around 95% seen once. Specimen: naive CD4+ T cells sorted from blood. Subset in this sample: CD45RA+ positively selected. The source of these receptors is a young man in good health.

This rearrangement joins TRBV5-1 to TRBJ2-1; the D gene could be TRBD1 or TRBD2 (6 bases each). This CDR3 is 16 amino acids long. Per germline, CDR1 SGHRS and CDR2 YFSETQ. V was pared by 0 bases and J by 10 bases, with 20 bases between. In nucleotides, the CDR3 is TGCGCCAGCAGCTTGGCGGTGTCCATAGGGGGGCCAGAGCAGTTCTTC. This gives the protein CASSLAVSIGGPEQFF.

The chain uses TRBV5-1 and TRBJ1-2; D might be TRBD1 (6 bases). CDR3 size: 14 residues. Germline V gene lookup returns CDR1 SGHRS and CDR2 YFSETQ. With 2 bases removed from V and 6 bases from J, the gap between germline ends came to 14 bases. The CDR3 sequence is CASSLAGDRHGYTF. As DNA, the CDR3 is TGCGCCAGCAGCTTAGCAGGGGATAGGCATGGCTACACCTTC. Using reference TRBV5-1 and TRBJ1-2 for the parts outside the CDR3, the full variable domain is KAGVTQTPRYLIKTRGQQVTLSCSPISGHRSVSWYQQTPGQGLQFLFEYFSETQRNKGNFPGRFSGRQFSNSRSEMNVSTLELGDSALYLCASSLAGDRHGYTFGSGTRLTVV.

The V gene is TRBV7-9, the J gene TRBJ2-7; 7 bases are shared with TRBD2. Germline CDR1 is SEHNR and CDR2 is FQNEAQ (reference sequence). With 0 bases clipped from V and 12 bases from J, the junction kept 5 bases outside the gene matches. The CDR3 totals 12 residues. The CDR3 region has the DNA TGTGCCAGCAGCTTAGCAAACGGGGGGAGGTACTTC. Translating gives CASSLANGGRYF. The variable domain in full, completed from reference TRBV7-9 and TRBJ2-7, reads DTGVSQNPRHKITKRGQNVTFRCDPISEHNRLYWYRQTLGQGPEFLTYFQNEAQLEKSRLLSDRFSAERPKGSFSTLEIQRTEQGDSAMYLCASSLANGGRYFGPGTRLTVT.

The CDR3 DNA reads TGTGCCAGCTCCCGCCGGGACGACTACGAGCAGTACTTC. Protein sequence: CASSRRDDYEQYF. The chain carries TRBV18 and TRBJ2-7; D possibly uses TRBD1 or TRBD2 (5 bases each). The CDR3 contains 13 residues. Germline V CDR1 and CDR2: KGHSH, LQKENI. The V and J ends lost 6 bases and 3 bases respectively, with 12 bases between them.

The CDR3 DNA reads as TGTGCCAGCAGCTCATACGGACGGGGGGGGACTGAAGCTTTCTTT. Protein product: CASSSYGRGGTEAFF. The chain carries TRBV7-2 and TRBJ1-1; D may be TRBD1 (5 bases). In germline, CDR1 is SGHTA, CDR2 FQGNSA. V was clipped by 4 bases and J by 5 bases, with 17 bases between them. The CDR3 contains 15 residues.

CDR3 region: CASSLSQYEQYF. The CDR3 DNA reads as TGTGCCAGCAGCTTAAGCCAGTACGAGCAGTACTTC. This chain connects TRBV11-2 to TRBJ2-7; D is ambiguous. Germline V gene sequence: CDR1 SGHAT, CDR2 FQNNGV. V was pared by 2 bases and J by 4 bases, with 6 bases between. The CDR3 is 12 amino acids.

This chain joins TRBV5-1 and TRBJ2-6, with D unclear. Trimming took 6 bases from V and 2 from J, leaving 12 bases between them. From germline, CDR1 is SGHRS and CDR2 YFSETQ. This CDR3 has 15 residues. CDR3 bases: TGCGCCAGCAAGAAGCCCGGGCCTGGGGCCAACGTCCTGACTTTC. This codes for CASKKPGPGANVLTF.

The CDR3 DNA reads TGTGCCTGGAGTGATGAGCGACAGCGGGGCCAGCCCCAGCATTTT. Its protein product is CAWSDERQRGQPQHF. The chain combines TRBV30 with TRBJ1-5; perhaps TRBD1 as D (5 bases). V lost 1 base to trimming and J lost 7 bases, with 17 bases between them. The CDR3 sequence is 15 residues long. Per the germline V gene, CDR1 is GTSNPN and CDR2 is SVGIG (reference sequence).

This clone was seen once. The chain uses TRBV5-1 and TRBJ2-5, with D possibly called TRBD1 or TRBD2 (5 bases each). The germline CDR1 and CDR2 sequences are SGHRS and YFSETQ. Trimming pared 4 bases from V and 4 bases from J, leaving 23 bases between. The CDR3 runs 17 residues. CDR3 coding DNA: TGCGCCAGCAGCGCCACCGGGACCCCAAAGAAGGGAGAGACCCAGTACTTC. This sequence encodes CASSATGTPKKGETQYF.

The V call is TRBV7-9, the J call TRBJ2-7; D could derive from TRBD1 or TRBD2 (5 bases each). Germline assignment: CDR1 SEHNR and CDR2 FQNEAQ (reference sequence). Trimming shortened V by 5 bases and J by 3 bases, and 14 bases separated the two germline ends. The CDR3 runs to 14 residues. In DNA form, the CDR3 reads TGTGCCAGCAGCCCCACGGGACCTGTCTACGAGCAGTACTTC. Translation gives CASSPTGPVYEQYF.

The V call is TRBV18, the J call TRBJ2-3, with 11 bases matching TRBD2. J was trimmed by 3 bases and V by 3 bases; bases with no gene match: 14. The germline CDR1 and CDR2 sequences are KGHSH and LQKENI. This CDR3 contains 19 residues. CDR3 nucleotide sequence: TGTGCCAGCTCACCCACTCAGACTAGCGGGGCCCGCAGGACAGATACGCAGTATTTT. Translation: CASSPTQTSGARRTDTQYF. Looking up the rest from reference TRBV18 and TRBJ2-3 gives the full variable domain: NAGVMQNPRHLVRRRGQEARLRCSPMKGHSHVYWYRQLPEEGLKFMVYLQKENIIDESGMPKERFSAEFPKEGPSILRIQQVVRGDSAAYFCASSPTQTSGARRTDTQYFGPGTRLTVL.

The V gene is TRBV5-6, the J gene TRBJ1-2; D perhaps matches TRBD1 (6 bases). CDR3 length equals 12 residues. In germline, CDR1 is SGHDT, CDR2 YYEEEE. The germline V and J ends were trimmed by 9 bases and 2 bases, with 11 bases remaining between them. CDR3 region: CATAGQNYGYTF. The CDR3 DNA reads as TGTGCCACCGCCGGACAGAACTATGGCTACACCTTC.

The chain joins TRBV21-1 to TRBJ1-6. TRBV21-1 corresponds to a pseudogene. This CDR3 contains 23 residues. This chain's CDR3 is CASIPDEGFLRQHISSYNSPLHF. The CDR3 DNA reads TGTGCCAGCATCCCTGATGAGGGATTTCTGCGGCAGCACATCAGCTCCTATAATTCACCCCTCCACTTT.

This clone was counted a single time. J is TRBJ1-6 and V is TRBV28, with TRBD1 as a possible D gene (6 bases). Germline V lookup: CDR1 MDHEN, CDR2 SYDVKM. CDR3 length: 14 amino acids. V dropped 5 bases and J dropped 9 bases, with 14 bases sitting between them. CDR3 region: CASSTGGAGSPLHF. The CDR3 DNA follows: TGTGCCAGCAGTACGGGGGGGGCCGGTTCACCCCTCCACTTT.

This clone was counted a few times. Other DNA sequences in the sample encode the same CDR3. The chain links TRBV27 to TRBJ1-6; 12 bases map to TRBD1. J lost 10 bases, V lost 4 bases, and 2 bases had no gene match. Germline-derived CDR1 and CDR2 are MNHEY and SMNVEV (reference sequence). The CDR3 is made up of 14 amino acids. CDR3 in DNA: TGTGCCAGCAGTTCCGGGACAGGGGGCTCACCCCTCCACTTT. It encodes CASSSGTGGSPLHF.

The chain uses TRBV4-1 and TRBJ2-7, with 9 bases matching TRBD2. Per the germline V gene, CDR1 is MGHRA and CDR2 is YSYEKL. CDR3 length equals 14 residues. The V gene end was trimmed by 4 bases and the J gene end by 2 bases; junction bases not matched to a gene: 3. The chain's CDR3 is CASSLTSGPYEQYF. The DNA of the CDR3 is TGCGCCAGCAGCCTGACTAGCGGTCCCTACGAGCAGTACTTC.

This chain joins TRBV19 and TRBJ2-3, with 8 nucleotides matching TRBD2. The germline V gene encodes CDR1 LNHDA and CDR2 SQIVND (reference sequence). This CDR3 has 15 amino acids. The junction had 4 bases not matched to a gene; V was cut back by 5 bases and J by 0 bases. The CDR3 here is CASSSVAGSTDTQYF. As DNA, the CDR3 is TGTGCCAGTAGTTCGGTAGCGGGGAGCACAGATACGCAGTATTTT.

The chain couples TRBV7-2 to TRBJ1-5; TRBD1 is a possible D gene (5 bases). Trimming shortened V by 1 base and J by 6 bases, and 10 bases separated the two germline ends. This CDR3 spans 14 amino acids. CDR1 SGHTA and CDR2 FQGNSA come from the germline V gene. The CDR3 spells CASSLEQVGQPQHF. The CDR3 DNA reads TGTGCCAGCAGCTTAGAACAGGTCGGTCAGCCCCAGCATTTT.

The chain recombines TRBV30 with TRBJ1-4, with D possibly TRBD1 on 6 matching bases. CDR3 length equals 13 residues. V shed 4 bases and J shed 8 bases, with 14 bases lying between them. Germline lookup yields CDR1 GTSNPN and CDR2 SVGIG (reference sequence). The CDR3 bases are TGTGCCTGGACAGGGCAGGGACAAGAAAAACTGTTTTTT. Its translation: CAWTGQGQEKLFF.

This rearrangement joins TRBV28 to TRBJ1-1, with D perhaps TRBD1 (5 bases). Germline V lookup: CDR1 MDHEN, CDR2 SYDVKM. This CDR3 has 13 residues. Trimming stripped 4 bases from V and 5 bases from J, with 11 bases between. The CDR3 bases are TGTGCCAGCAGTTCCATCCGGGGGACTGAAGCTTTCTTT. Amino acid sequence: CASSSIRGTEAFF. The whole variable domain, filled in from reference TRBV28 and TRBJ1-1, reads DVKVTQSSRYLVKRTGEKVFLECVQDMDHENMFWYRQDPGLGLRLIYFSYDVKMKEKGDIPEGYSVSREKKERFSLILESASTNQTSMYLCASSSIRGTEAFFGQGTRLTVV.

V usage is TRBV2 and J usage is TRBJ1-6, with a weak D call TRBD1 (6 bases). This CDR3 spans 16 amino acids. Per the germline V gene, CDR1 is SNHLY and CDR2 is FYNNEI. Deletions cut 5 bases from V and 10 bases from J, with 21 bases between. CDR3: CASSLASGQTGSPLHF. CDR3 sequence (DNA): TGTGCCAGCAGTTTGGCCTCGGGACAAACAGGGTCACCCCTCCACTTT.

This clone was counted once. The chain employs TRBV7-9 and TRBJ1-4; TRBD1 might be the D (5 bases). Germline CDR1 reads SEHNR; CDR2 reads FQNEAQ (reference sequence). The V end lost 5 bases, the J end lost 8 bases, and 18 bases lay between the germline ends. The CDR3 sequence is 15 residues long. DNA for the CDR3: TGTGCCAGCAGCCGAGGCGGGGGAGCAAAGGAAAAACTGTTTTTT. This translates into CASSRGGGAKEKLFF.

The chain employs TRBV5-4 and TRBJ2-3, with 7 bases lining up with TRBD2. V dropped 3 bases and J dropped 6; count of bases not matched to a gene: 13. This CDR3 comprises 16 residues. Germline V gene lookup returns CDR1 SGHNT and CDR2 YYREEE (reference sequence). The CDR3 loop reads CASSSPGSGTWDTQYF. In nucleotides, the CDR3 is TGTGCCAGCAGCTCACCCGGCAGCGGGACGTGGGATACGCAGTATTTT. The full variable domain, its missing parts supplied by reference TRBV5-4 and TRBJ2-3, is ETGVTQSPTHLIKTRGQQVTLRCSSQSGHNTVSWYQQALGQGPQFIFQYYREEENGRGNFPPRFSGLQFPNYSSELNVNALELDDSALYLCASSSPGSGTWDTQYFGPGTRLTVL.

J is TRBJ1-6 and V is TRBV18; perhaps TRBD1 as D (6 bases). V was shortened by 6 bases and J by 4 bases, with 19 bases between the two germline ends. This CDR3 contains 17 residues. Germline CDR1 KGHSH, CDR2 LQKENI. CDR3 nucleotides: TGTGCCAGCTCCGAGGGGGAGGAAGCGGCTTATAATTCACCCCTCCACTTT. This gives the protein CASSEGEEAAYNSPLHF.